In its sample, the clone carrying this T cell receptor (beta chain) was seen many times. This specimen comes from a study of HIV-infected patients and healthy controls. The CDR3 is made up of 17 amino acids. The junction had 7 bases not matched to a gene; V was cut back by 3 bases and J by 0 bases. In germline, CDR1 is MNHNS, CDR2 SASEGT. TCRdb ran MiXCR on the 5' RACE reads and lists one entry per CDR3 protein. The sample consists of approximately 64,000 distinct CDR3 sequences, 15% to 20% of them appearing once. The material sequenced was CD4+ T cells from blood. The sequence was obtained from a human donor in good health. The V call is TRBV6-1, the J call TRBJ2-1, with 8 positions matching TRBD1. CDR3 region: CASSDNNRGSSYNEQFF. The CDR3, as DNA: TGTGCCAGCAGTGACAATAACAGGGGGAGCTCCTACAATGAGCAGTTCTTC.